The 14 T cell receptor beta chains reported below all come from one sample, sequenced in a study of blood T cell repertoires in COVID-19. Method: immunoSEQ multiplex PCR; TCRdb's copy keeps in-frame clones and lacks some. The sample lists 250,000 to 350,000 clones; about 90% were seen once. Material for sequencing was peripheral blood. These receptors all come from a woman between 45 and 60 years old with COVID-19, enrolled during active disease.

The chain is built from TRBV5-1 and TRBJ2-5; D possibly corresponds to TRBD2 (6 bases). V was clipped by 5 bases and J by 1 base, with 9 bases between them. Germline V gene sequence: CDR1 SGHRS, CDR2 YFSETQ. The CDR3 totals 13 residues. Here the CDR3 DNA reads TGCGCCAGCAGTAGCGGCAGCCAAGAGACCCAGTACTTC. Translating it yields CASSSGSQETQYF.

To note about this clone: Germline and junction disagree at one end, which may indicate a read error. This chain joins TRBV7-7 and TRBJ2-5, with no clear D. The length of the CDR3 is 15 residues. Germline V lookup: CDR1 SSHAT, CDR2 FNYEAQ (reference sequence). This chain's CDR3 is CASSLSRYNAETQYF. CDR3 DNA: TGTGCTAGCAGCTTAAGTCGTTATAATGCGGAGACCCAGTACTTC.

The chain links TRBV13 to TRBJ2-7; possibly TRBD2 for D (6 bases). V shed 2 bases and J shed 3 bases, with 17 bases lying between them. Germline V gene data show CDR1 as PRHDT and CDR2 as FYEKMQ (reference sequence). The length of the CDR3 is 16 residues. CDR3 residues: CASSLLAGTQGYEQYF. CDR3 coding DNA: TGTGCCAGCAGCTTATTGGCCGGGACTCAAGGCTACGAGCAGTACTTC.

The chain is built from TRBV9 and TRBJ2-4, with TRBD2 matching over 11 bases. This CDR3 contains 16 residues. CDR1 SGDLS and CDR2 YYNGEE come from the germline V gene. V was clipped by 2 bases and J by 7 bases; unmatched bases: 8. In nucleotides, the CDR3 is TGTGCCAGCAGCGTCCTAGCGGGAGGTTTAGGGAACATTCAGTACTTC. Residues: CASSVLAGGLGNIQYF.

The chain couples TRBV27 to TRBJ1-4, with 9 bases that match TRBD1. Germline V gene lookup returns CDR1 MNHEY and CDR2 SMNVEV (reference sequence). V lost 0 bases to trimming and J lost 8 bases; unmatched junction nucleotides: 4. CDR3 length: 15 amino acids. In DNA form, the CDR3 reads TGTGCCAGCAGTTTATCGACAGGGGGGAGGGAAAAACTGTTTTTT. Encoded protein: CASSLSTGGREKLFF.

The gene calls are TRBV7-2 and TRBJ1-1; D remains unclear. CDR1 is SGHTA, CDR2 FQGNSA, per germline. The length of the CDR3 is 14 residues. V was trimmed by 1 base and J by 1 base, leaving 7 bases between them. The CDR3 reads CASSLGLTNTEAFF. The CDR3 DNA reads TGTGCCAGCAGCTTAGGGCTCACGAACACTGAAGCTTTCTTT.

The gene calls are TRBV7-9 and TRBJ2-5; 11 nucleotides match TRBD2. This CDR3 comprises 15 residues. The germline V gene has CDR1 SEHNR and CDR2 FQNEAQ (reference sequence). Trimming took 3 bases from V and 1 from J; bases not matched to a gene: 1. Here the CDR3 reads CASSFLAGGQETQYF. In DNA form, the CDR3 reads TGTGCCAGCAGCTTCCTAGCGGGAGGCCAAGAGACCCAGTACTTC.

This clone was seen once. This chain joins TRBV27 and TRBJ2-7; D gene unclear. Trimming left V 3 bases short and J 2 bases short, with 11 bases between. Germline CDR1 and CDR2: MNHEY and SMNVEV (reference sequence). The CDR3 totals 14 residues. CDR3 bases: TGTGCCAGCAGTTTCTCGGGTGTAACCTACGAGCAGTACTTC. Its translation is CASSFSGVTYEQYF.

This chain connects TRBV27 to TRBJ2-6; 7 bases are shared with TRBD1. The length of the CDR3 is 15 residues. Germline lookup yields CDR1 MNHEY and CDR2 SMNVEV (reference sequence). The junction had 3 bases not matched to a gene; V was cut back by 5 bases and J by 2 bases. CDR3 protein: CASSVTGAGANVLTF. In nucleotides, the CDR3 is TGTGCCAGCAGTGTAACAGGGGCTGGGGCCAACGTCCTGACTTTC.

Here the CDR3 reads CASILKGTKQETQYF. CDR3 bases: TGTGCCAGCATCCTTAAGGGGACAAAACAAGAGACCCAGTACTTC. The rearrangement links TRBV2 to TRBJ2-5; weak D call: TRBD1 (6 bases). CDR3 size: 15 residues. CDR1 SNHLY and CDR2 FYNNEI come from the germline V gene. Trimming pared 7 bases from V and 2 bases from J, leaving 17 bases between.

This clone has more than one count but fewer than ten. V gene TRBV11-1 combines with J gene TRBJ2-1, with 7 bases lining up with TRBD2. This CDR3 comprises 16 residues. Unmatched junction bases numbered 7, after V lost 4 bases and J lost 1 base. The V gene's germline CDR1 is SGHAT and CDR2 FQDESV (reference sequence). CDR3 region: CASSWEGWGSYNEQFF. The CDR3, as DNA: TGTGCCAGCAGCTGGGAGGGTTGGGGATCCTACAATGAGCAGTTCTTC.

V gene TRBV19 combines with J gene TRBJ2-2, with TRBD1 matching over 11 bases. V shed 3 bases, J shed 4 bases, and the junction held 1 base outside the gene matches. Germline values: CDR1 LNHDA, CDR2 SQIVND (reference sequence). The CDR3 sequence is 15 residues long. The CDR3 sequence: CASSIGTGGTGELFF. The CDR3 DNA is TGTGCCAGTAGTATCGGGACAGGGGGCACCGGGGAGCTGTTTTTT.

This clone was observed a single time. The chain recombines TRBV2 with TRBJ1-3; D remains unclear. The germline gives CDR1 SNHLY, CDR2 FYNNEI. This CDR3 spans 14 amino acids. V was trimmed by 5 bases and J by 0 bases, leaving 8 bases between them. The CDR3 reads CASSREDSGNTIYF. Here the CDR3 DNA reads TGTGCCAGCAGTAGGGAGGACTCTGGAAACACCATATATTTT.

The chain carries TRBV27 and TRBJ2-1; 8 positions match TRBD2. V was clipped by 6 bases and J by 4 bases; unmatched bases: 5. The CDR3 is 14 residues long. Per the germline V gene, CDR1 is MNHEY and CDR2 is SMNVEV (reference sequence). The CDR3 region is CASSEAGVYNEQFF. CDR3 sequence (DNA): TGTGCCAGCAGCGAAGCGGGAGTTTACAATGAGCAGTTCTTC.